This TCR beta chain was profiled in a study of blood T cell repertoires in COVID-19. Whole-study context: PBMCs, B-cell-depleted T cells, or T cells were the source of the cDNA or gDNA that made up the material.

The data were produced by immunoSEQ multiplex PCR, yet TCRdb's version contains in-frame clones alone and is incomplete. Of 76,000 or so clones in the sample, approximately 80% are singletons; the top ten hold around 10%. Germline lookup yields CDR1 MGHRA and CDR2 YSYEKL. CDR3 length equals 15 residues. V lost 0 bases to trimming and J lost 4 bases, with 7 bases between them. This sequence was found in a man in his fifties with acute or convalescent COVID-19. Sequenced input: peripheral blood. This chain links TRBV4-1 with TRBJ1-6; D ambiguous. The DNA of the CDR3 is TGCGCCAGCAGCCAAGAGATAGAGTATAATTCACCCCTCCACTTT. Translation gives CASSQEIEYNSPLHF.